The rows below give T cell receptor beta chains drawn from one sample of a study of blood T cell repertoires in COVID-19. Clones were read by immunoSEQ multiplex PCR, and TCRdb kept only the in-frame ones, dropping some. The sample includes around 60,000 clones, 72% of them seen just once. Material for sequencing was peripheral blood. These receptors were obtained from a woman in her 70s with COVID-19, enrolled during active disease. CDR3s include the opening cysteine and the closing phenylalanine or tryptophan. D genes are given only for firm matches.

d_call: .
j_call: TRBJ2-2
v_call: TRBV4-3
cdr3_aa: CASSQDQGITGELFF

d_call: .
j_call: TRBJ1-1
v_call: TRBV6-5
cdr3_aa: CASSYGRAFTEAFF

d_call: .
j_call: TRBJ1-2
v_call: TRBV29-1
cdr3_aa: CSGRGSDGYTF

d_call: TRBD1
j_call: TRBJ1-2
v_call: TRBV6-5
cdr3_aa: CASSYFGQGYGYTF

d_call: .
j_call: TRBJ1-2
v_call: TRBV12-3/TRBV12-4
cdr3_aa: CASSFSKRYGYTF

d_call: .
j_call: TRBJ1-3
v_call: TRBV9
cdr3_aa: CASSVAGGSSGNTIYF

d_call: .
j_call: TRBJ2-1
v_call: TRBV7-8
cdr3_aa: CASSLIARQGRLNEQFF

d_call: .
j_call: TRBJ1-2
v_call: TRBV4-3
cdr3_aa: CASSQDTGNYGYTF

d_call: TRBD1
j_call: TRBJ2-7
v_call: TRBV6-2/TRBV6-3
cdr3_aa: CASSQQGIEQYF

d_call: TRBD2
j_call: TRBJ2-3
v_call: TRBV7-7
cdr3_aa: CASSLVAGGSTDTQYF

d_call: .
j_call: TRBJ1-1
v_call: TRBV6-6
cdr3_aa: CASKGGLGTEAFF

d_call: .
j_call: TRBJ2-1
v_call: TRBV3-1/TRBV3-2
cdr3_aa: CASSHGGTLYNEQFF

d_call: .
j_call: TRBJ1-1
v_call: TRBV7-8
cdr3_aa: CASSAQPGTEAFF

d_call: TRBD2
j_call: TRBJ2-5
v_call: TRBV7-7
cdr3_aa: CASSPGTSPRETQYF

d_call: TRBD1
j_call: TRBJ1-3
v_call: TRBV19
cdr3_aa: CASSPTGAGNTIYF

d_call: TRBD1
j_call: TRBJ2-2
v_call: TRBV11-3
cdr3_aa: CASSSPGQGAAGELFF

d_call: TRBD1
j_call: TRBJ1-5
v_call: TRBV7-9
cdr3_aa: CASSLGQGDNQPQHF

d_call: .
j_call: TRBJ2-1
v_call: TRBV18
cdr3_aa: CASSPPRGQLNDEQFF

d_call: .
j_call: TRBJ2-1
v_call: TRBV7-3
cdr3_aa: CASSTGVRNEQFF

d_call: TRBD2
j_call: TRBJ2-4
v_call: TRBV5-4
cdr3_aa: CASSSGGGLAKNIQYF

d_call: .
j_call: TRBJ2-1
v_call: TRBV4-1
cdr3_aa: CASSLAGGKAINEQFF

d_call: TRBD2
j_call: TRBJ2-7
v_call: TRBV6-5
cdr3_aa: CASRRPGLETYEQYF

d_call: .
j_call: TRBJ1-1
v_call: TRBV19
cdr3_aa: CASSVTGRNTEAFF

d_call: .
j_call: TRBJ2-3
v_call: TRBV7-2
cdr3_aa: CAGTSTDTQYF

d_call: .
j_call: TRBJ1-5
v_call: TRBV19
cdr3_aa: CASSNQGNQPQHF

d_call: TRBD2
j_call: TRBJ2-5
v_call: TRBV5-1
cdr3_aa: CASSFGLAGQETQYF

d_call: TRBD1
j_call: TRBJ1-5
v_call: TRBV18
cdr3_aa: CASSPDRGQPQHF

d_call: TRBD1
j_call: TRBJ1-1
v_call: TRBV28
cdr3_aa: CASSSGGGNTEAFF

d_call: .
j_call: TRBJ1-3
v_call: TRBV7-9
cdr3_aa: CASSSRGGNTIYF

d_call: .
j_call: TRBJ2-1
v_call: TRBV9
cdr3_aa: CASSGLITGEQFF

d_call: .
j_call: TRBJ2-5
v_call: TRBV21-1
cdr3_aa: CASSKALGPYQETQYF

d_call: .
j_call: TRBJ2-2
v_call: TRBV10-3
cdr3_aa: CAISELGGTGELFF

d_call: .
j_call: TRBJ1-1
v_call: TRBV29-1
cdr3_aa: CSVGGIRRNTEAFF

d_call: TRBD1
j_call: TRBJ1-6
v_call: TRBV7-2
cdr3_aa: CASRGQGGSPLHF

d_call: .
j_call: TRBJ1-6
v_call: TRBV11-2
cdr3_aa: CASSLNSNSPLHF

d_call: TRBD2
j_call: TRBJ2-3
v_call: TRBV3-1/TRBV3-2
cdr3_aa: CASSHSSGGRGDTQYF

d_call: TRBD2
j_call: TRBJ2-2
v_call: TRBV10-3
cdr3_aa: CAISEASPSGAGELFF

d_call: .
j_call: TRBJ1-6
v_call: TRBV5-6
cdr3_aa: CASSLASDSPLHF

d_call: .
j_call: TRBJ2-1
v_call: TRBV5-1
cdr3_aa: CASSLGGSSYNEQFF

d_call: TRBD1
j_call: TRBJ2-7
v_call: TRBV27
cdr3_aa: CASSSGTGGYEQYF

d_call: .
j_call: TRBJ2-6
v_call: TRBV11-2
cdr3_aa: CASSLATGNGANVLTF

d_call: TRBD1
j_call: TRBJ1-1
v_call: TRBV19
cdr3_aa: CASSVQGANTEAFF

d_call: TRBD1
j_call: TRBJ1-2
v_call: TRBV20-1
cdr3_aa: CSADREGYTF

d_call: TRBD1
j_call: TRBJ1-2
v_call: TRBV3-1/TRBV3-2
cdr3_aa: CASSQAPPGQHGYTF

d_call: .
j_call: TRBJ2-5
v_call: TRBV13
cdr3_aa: CASSPVAVQETQYF

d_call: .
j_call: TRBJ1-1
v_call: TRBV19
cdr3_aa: CASTPLRGSTEAFF

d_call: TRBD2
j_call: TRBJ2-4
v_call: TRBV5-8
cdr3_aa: CASSLGAGGKNIQYF

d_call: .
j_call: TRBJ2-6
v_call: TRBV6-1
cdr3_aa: CASSDNSGANVLTF

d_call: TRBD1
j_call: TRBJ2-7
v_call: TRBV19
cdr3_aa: CASSGDRAVQYF

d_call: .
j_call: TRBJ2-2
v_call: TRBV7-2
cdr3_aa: CASSLLPNTGELFF

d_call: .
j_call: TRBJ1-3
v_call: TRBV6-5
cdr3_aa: CASTLQDSIGNTIYF

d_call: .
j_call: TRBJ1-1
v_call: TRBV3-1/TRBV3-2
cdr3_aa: CASSQDRLGRTFF

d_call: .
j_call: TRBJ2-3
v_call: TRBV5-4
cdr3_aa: CASRPRDSFTDTQYF

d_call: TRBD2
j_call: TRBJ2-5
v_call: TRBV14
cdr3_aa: CASSQILAGVETQYF

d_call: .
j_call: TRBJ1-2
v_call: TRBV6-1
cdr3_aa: CASSEIRRGNYGYTF

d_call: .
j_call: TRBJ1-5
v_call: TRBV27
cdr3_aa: CASSLWGEDNQPQHF

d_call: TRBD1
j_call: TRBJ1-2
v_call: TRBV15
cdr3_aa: CATSRDVYRGDGYTF